These 32 T cell receptor beta chains were all obtained from the same sample, sequenced in a study of T cells in Graves' hyperthyroidism and ophthalmopathy. Authors of the study amplified TCR beta CDR3 regions from RNA transcripts. Carried out on the TCR CDR3, a first-round RT-PCR used the HTBI primer set. TCRdb independently ran MiXCR on the multiplex PCR reads; one entry per CDR3 protein. Of roughly 720,000 distinct CDR3 sequences listed, around 15% are singletons. Sequencing used blood. Source of these receptors: a man in his forties or fifties with Graves' hyperthyroidism.

This clonotype has at least ten counts. The rearrangement uses TRBV12-3 or TRBV12-4 and TRBJ1-4; 9 bases line up with TRBD1. V shed 7 bases, J shed 8 bases, and the junction held 8 bases outside the gene matches. This CDR3 comprises 14 residues. The DNA for the CDR3 is TGTGCCAGCACCCTCGACAGGGGGAGCGAAAAACTGTTTTTT. It translates to CASTLDRGSEKLFF.

This clonotype was counted between two and nine times. The CDR3 spells CASVSSGESGDTQYF. For the CDR3, the DNA is TGTGCCAGCGTTTCGTCAGGCGAGTCCGGAGATACGCAGTATTTT. This chain uses TRBV6-2 or TRBV6-3 with TRBJ2-3; D gene uncertain. Germline CDR1 reads MNHEY; CDR2 reads SVGEGT. V dropped 8 bases and J dropped 5 bases, with 20 bases sitting between them. The CDR3 is made up of 15 amino acids.

The chain has TRBV7-9 and TRBJ2-2; D is uncertain. V was cut by 8 bases and J by 1 base, with 17 bases left in between. The germline gives CDR1 SEHNR, CDR2 FQNEAQ (reference sequence). This CDR3 is 16 amino acids long. The CDR3 nucleotides read TGTGCCAGCGGCGAGATTGGAGACGGGAACACCGGGGAGCTGTTTTTT. Its protein product is CASGEIGDGNTGELFF.

This clonotype was detected many times. The chain has TRBV20-1 and TRBJ2-1; TRBD2 matches 10 bases. Germline V gene sequence: CDR1 DFQATT, CDR2 SNEGSKA (reference sequence). Germline trimming cut 3 bases from V and 6 bases from J; bases unmatched to any gene: 8. The CDR3 is 15 residues long. CDR3 amino acids: CSASTSGIGSNEQFF. The CDR3 coding sequence is TGCAGTGCTAGTACTAGCGGGATAGGATCCAATGAGCAGTTCTTC.

This clonotype was recorded many times. V and J are TRBV12-3 or TRBV12-4 and TRBJ1-1; D remains ambiguous. With 1 base removed from V and 4 bases from J, the gap between germline ends came to 7 bases. This CDR3 has 13 amino acids. CDR3 bases: TGTGCCAGCAGTTTAGTATGGGGCACTGAAGCTTTCTTT. As protein: CASSLVWGTEAFF.

The gene calls are TRBV18 and TRBJ2-2, with 10 bases fitting TRBD2. The J segment lost 0 bases and the V segment lost 4 bases, leaving 2 bases of the junction unmatched. This CDR3 is built from 16 residues. CDR1 is KGHSH, CDR2 LQKENI, per germline. The CDR3 DNA reads as TGTGCCAGCTCACGGACTAGCGGCTCGAACACCGGGGAGCTGTTTTTT. Translated, it gives CASSRTSGSNTGELFF. The full variable domain, completed using reference TRBV18 and TRBJ2-2, is NAGVMQNPRHLVRRRGQEARLRCSPMKGHSHVYWYRQLPEEGLKFMVYLQKENIIDESGMPKERFSAEFPKEGPSILRIQQVVRGDSAAYFCASSRTSGSNTGELFFGEGSRLTVL.

Remarks on this clonotype: Being one base from a much bigger clone, this may be a read error. The chain joins TRBV10-3 to TRBJ2-5, with D perhaps TRBD1 (6 bases). The CDR3 is 14 amino acids. CDR1 ENHRY and CDR2 SYGVKD come from the germline V gene. The CDR3 loop reads CAISEDRTQETPYF. Written as DNA, the CDR3 is TGTGCCATCAGTGAGGACAGGACTCAAGAGACCCCGTACTTC.

This chain connects TRBV19 to TRBJ1-6; D remains ambiguous. The CDR3 has 18 residues. Trimming pared 1 base from V and 9 bases from J, leaving 22 bases between. Germline assignment: CDR1 LNHDA and CDR2 SQIVND (reference sequence). This chain's CDR3 is CASSIAGRRDGNSSPLHF. CDR3 DNA: TGTGCCAGTAGTATAGCCGGGAGGCGAGACGGGAATAGTTCACCCCTCCACTTT.

Many counts were recorded for this clonotype. V usage is TRBV27 and J usage is TRBJ1-1; D may be TRBD1 (5 bases). Germline CDR1 and CDR2: MNHEY and SMNVEV (reference sequence). V lost 9 bases, J lost 0 bases, and 8 bases lay in between. This CDR3 is built from 12 residues. Written as DNA, the CDR3 is TGTGCCAGTAGGGGTATGAACACTGAAGCTTTCTTT. Its protein is CASRGMNTEAFF.

This clonotype was seen only a few times. With a much larger clone just one base away, this may be a read error. The chain has TRBV11-2 and TRBJ2-2, with TRBD1 matching 7 bases. Germline CDR1 is SGHAT and CDR2 is FQNNGV. The length of the CDR3 is 15 residues. The CDR3 loop reads CASGLATGFSGELFF. As DNA, the CDR3 is TGTGCCAGCGGCTTAGCGACAGGGTTTTCCGGGGAGCTGTTTTTT.

This clonotype was detected many times. This chain links TRBV6-2 or TRBV6-3 with TRBJ1-2; maybe TRBD1 (5 bases). From germline, CDR1 is MNHEY and CDR2 SVGEGT. Trimming took off 0 bases at V and 6 bases at J, with 20 bases between the two ends. There are 17 residues in the CDR3. CDR3 amino acids: CASSYSTDRGIVDGYTF. The CDR3 coding sequence is TGTGCCAGCAGTTACTCCACGGACCGGGGCATAGTAGATGGCTACACCTTC.

This clonotype has ten or more counts. The J gene is TRBJ2-1, the V gene TRBV12-5, with D hard to call. Germline V gives CDR1 LGHNT, CDR2 FRNRAP. V lost 0 bases and J lost 4, with 10 bases in between. This CDR3 is built from 15 residues. CDR3 nucleotide sequence: TGTGCTAGTGGTTTGGTAGCCCCCGGGTACAATGAGCAGTTCTTC. This encodes CASGLVAPGYNEQFF.

This clonotype was recorded at least ten times. The V gene is TRBV29-1, the J gene TRBJ1-1; 7 bases map to TRBD1. There are 13 residues in the CDR3. Trimming took 6 bases from V and 5 from J; bases not matched to a gene: 9. Germline CDR1 is SQVTM and CDR2 is ANQGSEA. CDR3 amino acids: CSVDTGVGTEAFF. CDR3 DNA: TGCAGCGTCGACACAGGGGTGGGGACTGAAGCTTTCTTT.

The rearrangement joins TRBV19 to TRBJ1-5; 7 bases align to TRBD1. Germline CDR1 LNHDA, CDR2 SQIVND (reference sequence). The J segment lost 6 bases and the V segment lost 4 bases, leaving 12 bases of the junction unmatched. CDR3 length equals 16 residues. The DNA of the CDR3 is TGTGCCAGTAGTACCGGACAGGACCGCTGGGGTCAGCCCCAGCATTTT. Protein product: CASSTGQDRWGQPQHF. The full variable domain, in which reference TRBV19 and TRBJ1-5 provide the parts outside the CDR3, is DGGITQSPKYLFRKEGQNVTLSCEQNLNHDAMYWYRQDPGQGLRLIYYSQIVNDFQKGDIAEGYSVSREKKESFPLTVTSAQKNPTAFYLCASSTGQDRWGQPQHFGDGTRLSIL.

This clonotype was recorded at least ten times. The rearrangement joins TRBV7-3 to TRBJ2-7, with a tentative D call TRBD1 (6 bases). V was pared by 5 bases and J by 2 bases, with 19 bases between. CDR3 length equals 16 residues. Germline CDR1 and CDR2: SGHTA and FQGTGA. The CDR3 protein is CASSPGTWTGPYEQYF. Here the CDR3 DNA reads TGTGCCAGCAGCCCCGGGACATGGACTGGACCCTACGAGCAGTACTTC. The variable domain in full, completed from reference TRBV7-3 and TRBJ2-7, reads GAGVSQTPSNKVTEKGKYVELRCDPISGHTALYWYRQSLGQGPEFLIYFQGTGAADDSGLPNDRFFAVRPEGSVSTLKIQRTERGDSAVYLCASSPGTWTGPYEQYFGPGTRLTVT.

This clonotype was detected a few times. The genes are TRBV6-1 and TRBJ2-7; D is uncertain. CDR1 MNHNS and CDR2 SASEGT come from the germline V gene. This CDR3 comprises 12 residues. The ends were cut back, 7 bases at V and 4 bases at J, with 11 bases in the middle. CDR3 DNA: TGTGCCAGCAATGATAAGGGATACGAGCAGTACTTC. Translation gives CASNDKGYEQYF.

This clonotype was seen a handful of times. This chain uses TRBV6-1 with TRBJ2-3; no firm D call. V gave up 6 bases and J gave up 3 bases, with 16 bases separating them. The CDR3 totals 15 residues. Germline lookup yields CDR1 MNHNS and CDR2 SASEGT. The CDR3 loop reads CASSLVPGKTDTQYF. In DNA, the CDR3 is TGTGCCAGCAGCCTTGTCCCCGGAAAGACAGATACGCAGTATTTT.

The chain links TRBV30 to TRBJ2-1; weak D call: TRBD2 (5 bases). Germline V gives CDR1 GTSNPN, CDR2 SVGIG (reference sequence). With 1 base removed from V and 7 bases from J, the gap between germline ends came to 14 bases. The CDR3 contains 14 residues. Here the CDR3 DNA reads TGTGCCTGGAGTGACGGGAACGCCGCGAATGAGCAGTTCTTC. The encoded protein is CAWSDGNAANEQFF.

This chain connects TRBV20-1 to TRBJ2-5; 9 bases match TRBD2. The CDR3 covers 15 residues. With V trimmed by 2 bases and J by 5 bases, 9 bases remained unmatched. CDR1 and CDR2 from the germline V gene are DFQATT and SNEGSKA (reference sequence). The CDR3 region is CSARSWREGRETQYF. For the CDR3, the DNA is TGCAGTGCTAGATCCTGGCGGGAGGGCCGCGAGACCCAGTACTTC.

This clonotype appeared many times. This chain links TRBV28 with TRBJ2-2; perhaps TRBD1 as D (5 bases). CDR1 is MDHEN and CDR2 is SYDVKM in the germline V gene. The CDR3 runs 15 residues. Trimming removed 5 bases from V and 0 bases from J, with 10 bases in between. The DNA of the CDR3 is TGTGCCAGCAGTCCTGGGGCAGCGAACACCGGGGAGCTGTTTTTT. It is translated as CASSPGAANTGELFF. Looking up the rest from reference TRBV28 and TRBJ2-2 gives the full variable domain: DVKVTQSSRYLVKRTGEKVFLECVQDMDHENMFWYRQDPGLGLRLIYFSYDVKMKEKGDIPEGYSVSREKKERFSLILESASTNQTSMYLCASSPGAANTGELFFGEGSRLTVL.

In its sample, this clonotype was seen many times. The rearrangement joins TRBV30 to TRBJ2-7, with no clear D. Trimming pared 1 base from V and 4 bases from J, leaving 11 bases between. The CDR3 extends over 13 amino acids. The V gene's germline CDR1 is GTSNPN and CDR2 SVGIG (reference sequence). The CDR3 region is CAWSAFYRYEQYF. The CDR3 bases are TGTGCCTGGAGTGCCTTTTACCGATACGAGCAGTACTTC.

This clonotype has at least ten counts. The chain combines TRBV27 with TRBJ2-1; D is unresolved. The V end was cut by 2 bases, the J end by 4 bases, with 9 bases between. Germline CDR1 reads MNHEY; CDR2 reads SMNVEV (reference sequence). CDR3 length equals 14 residues. CDR3 residues: CASSLATEYNEQFF. The CDR3 nucleotides are TGTGCCAGCAGTTTAGCGACGGAGTACAATGAGCAGTTCTTC.

This clonotype has only a few counts. CDR3 amino acids: CASSLNGPGTEAFF. The DNA of the CDR3 is TGTGCCAGCAGCCTCAACGGGCCGGGGACTGAAGCTTTCTTT. This chain uses TRBV7-2 with TRBJ1-1, with D uncertain. The CDR3 runs 14 residues. The germline V and J ends were trimmed by 5 bases and 5 bases, with 15 bases remaining between them. The germline CDR1 and CDR2 sequences are SGHTA and FQGNSA.

This clonotype was observed a handful of times. V usage is TRBV27 and J usage is TRBJ1-5; unclear D gene. Germline CDR1 and CDR2: MNHEY and SMNVEV (reference sequence). The CDR3 is made up of 16 amino acids. V was shortened by 6 bases and J by 1 base, with 16 bases between the two germline ends. CDR3 loop: CASSSLPVGSNQPQHF. The CDR3 DNA sequence: TGTGCCAGCAGCTCGCTCCCCGTGGGGAGCAATCAGCCCCAGCATTTT.

This clonotype was recorded many times. This rearrangement joins TRBV20-1 to TRBJ1-5; no reliable D call. Per germline, CDR1 DFQATT and CDR2 SNEGSKA (reference sequence). The ends were cut back, 6 bases at V and 0 bases at J, with 15 bases in the middle. The CDR3 runs to 15 residues. CDR3 in amino acids: CSAKRSGHSNQPQHF. In DNA, the CDR3 is TGCAGTGCCAAAAGGTCGGGTCATAGCAATCAGCCCCAGCATTTT.

This clonotype has at least ten counts. The chain has TRBV28 and TRBJ1-1, with D possibly being TRBD1 (5 bases). This CDR3 region has 15 residues. V was clipped by 7 bases and J by 7 bases, with 22 bases between them. Germline CDR1 and CDR2: MDHEN and SYDVKM. DNA for the CDR3: TGTGCCAGCACTGAAAGGGTTGGGGGATGGATTGAAGCTTTCTTT. Translating it yields CASTERVGGWIEAFF. The variable domain in full, completed from reference TRBV28 and TRBJ1-1, reads DVKVTQSSRYLVKRTGEKVFLECVQDMDHENMFWYRQDPGLGLRLIYFSYDVKMKEKGDIPEGYSVSREKKERFSLILESASTNQTSMYLCASTERVGGWIEAFFGQGTRLTVV.

Note on this clonotype: One end of the junction fails to match germline, which may point to a read error. V gene TRBV12-3 or TRBV12-4 combines with J gene TRBJ1-1; the match to TRBD1 covers 10 bases. CDR3 length: 15 amino acids. CDR3 in DNA: TGTACCAGCCGGGACAGGGGTTTAGGGAACACTGAAGCTTTCTTT. It encodes CTSRDRGLGNTEAFF.

Regarding this clonotype: At one end the junction does not follow the germline gene, possibly because of a read error. The chain links TRBV5-1 to TRBJ2-3, with 14 bases aligning to TRBD2. In germline, CDR1 is SGHRS, CDR2 YFSETQ. CDR3 length equals 17 residues. The CDR3 region has the DNA TGTGCCAGCAGCGCCCCCGGGGGACTAGCGGGAGTACATACGCAGTATTTT. Protein: CASSAPGGLAGVHTQYF.

Worth noting for this clonotype: Lacking the conserved final phenylalanine or tryptophan, this CDR3 likely reflects a read error. This chain joins TRBV11-2 and TRBJ1-2; TRBD1 matches 9 bases. The trim removed 6 bases at V and 0 bases at J, leaving 14 bases unmatched. The CDR3 has 18 residues. Germline V CDR1 and CDR2: SGHAT, FQNNGV. The CDR3 coding sequence is TGTGCCAGCAGTTTCTCCGGTGGACAGGGGCGGTCTAACTATGGCTACACCTCC. Translation gives CASSFSGGQGRSNYGYTS.

This clonotype was seen a few times. In DNA form, the CDR3 reads TGCGCCAGCAGTGACCCTGGATCAGGTCAGCCCCAGCATTTT. Protein product: CASSDPGSGQPQHF. V is TRBV10-1 and J is TRBJ1-5; D is uncertain. Per germline, CDR1 WNHNN and CDR2 SYGVQD (reference sequence). The CDR3 is 14 residues long. Trimming took 3 bases from V and 6 from J, leaving 12 bases between them.

The chain links TRBV7-3 to TRBJ1-1; weak D call: TRBD1 (6 bases). The CDR3 totals 14 residues. The germline CDR1 and CDR2 sequences are SGHTA and FQGTGA. With 6 bases removed from V and 2 bases from J, the gap between germline ends came to 13 bases. The CDR3 DNA is TGTGCCAGCAGGCAGACAGGAGTTAACACTGAAGCTTTCTTT. Translating gives CASRQTGVNTEAFF.

As concerns this clonotype: Since a much larger clone is just one base distant, this may be a read error. V and J are TRBV5-1 and TRBJ2-1, with 9 nucleotides matching TRBD1. Unmatched junction bases numbered 11, after V lost 7 bases and J lost 9 bases. The germline gives CDR1 SGHRS, CDR2 YFSETQ. CDR3 size: 14 residues. The chain's CDR3 is CASGYAGTGFEQFF. CDR3 nucleotide sequence: TGCGCCAGCGGCTACGCCGGGACAGGGTTTGAGCAGTTCTTC.